The 22 T cell receptor beta chains presented below share a single source sample, sequenced in a study of cytomegalovirus exposure and HLA in healthy donors. The PCR was carried out with 60 Vbeta primers and 13 Jbeta primers. Sequencing was performed with immunoSEQ multiplex PCR; in TCRdb, only in-frame clones are kept and a portion is missing. The sample has some 270,000 clones, about 80% seen once. Source material: PBMCs. The receptors originated from a girl aged 2-10 years in good health and CMV-seronegative.

The genes are TRBV5-4 and TRBJ2-7; TRBD2 matches at 9 bases. The CDR3 sequence is 15 residues long. Unmatched junction bases numbered 7, after V lost 4 bases and J lost 2 bases. Germline V lookup: CDR1 SGHNT, CDR2 YYREEE (reference sequence). The CDR3 protein is CASSLSVAGAYEQYF. The CDR3 DNA is TGTGCCAGCAGCCTTTCGGTAGCGGGAGCCTACGAGCAGTACTTC. The whole variable domain, filled in from reference TRBV5-4 and TRBJ2-7, reads ETGVTQSPTHLIKTRGQQVTLRCSSQSGHNTVSWYQQALGQGPQFIFQYYREEENGRGNFPPRFSGLQFPNYSSELNVNALELDDSALYLCASSLSVAGAYEQYFGPGTRLTVT.

A remark on this clone: The same CDR3 can be traced to other DNA sequences in this sample. This rearrangement joins TRBV6-5 to TRBJ1-5; the D gene is possibly TRBD1 (6 bases). The CDR3 length is 15 residues. CDR1 and CDR2 (germline): MNHEY, SVGAGI. With 6 bases removed from V and 6 bases from J, the gap between germline ends came to 18 bases. CDR3: CASSSSLQGGQPQHF. The CDR3, as DNA: TGTGCCAGCAGCTCTTCACTCCAAGGGGGTCAGCCCCAGCATTTT.

The chain recombines TRBV7-6 with TRBJ1-1; D remains unclear. The germline V gene encodes CDR1 SGHVS and CDR2 FNYEAQ. This CDR3 is 14 amino acids long. The V and J ends lost 5 bases and 4 bases respectively, with 14 bases between them. CDR3 in DNA: TGTGCCAGCAGCGTGAGCCGGGGAACCACTGAAGCTTTCTTT. Translating gives CASSVSRGTTEAFF.

This rearrangement joins TRBV27 to TRBJ1-5; no reliable D call. This CDR3 has 13 amino acids. In germline, CDR1 is MNHEY, CDR2 SMNVEV (reference sequence). The V gene lost 1 base and the J gene lost 4 bases, with 5 bases spanning the gap. The CDR3, as DNA: TGTGCCAGCAGTTTATTTCGGAATCAGCCCCAGCATTTT. Protein sequence: CASSLFRNQPQHF.

The chain joins TRBV7-9 to TRBJ1-1; D may be TRBD1 (5 bases). Germline lookup yields CDR1 SEHNR and CDR2 FQNEAQ (reference sequence). The CDR3 has 13 amino acids. The CDR3 nucleotides read TGTGCAAGTAGGGGTGGGGGAGGCACTGAAGCTTTCTTT. Translation: CASRGGGGTEAFF.

This rearrangement joins TRBV5-1 to TRBJ2-3; 11 bases align to TRBD2. The CDR3 totals 17 residues. Trimming cost V 4 bases and J 0 bases; bases outside gene matches: 7. Germline V gene data show CDR1 as SGHRS and CDR2 as YFSETQ. CDR3: CASSVGTSGKSTDTQYF. In DNA form, the CDR3 reads TGCGCCAGCAGCGTTGGGACTAGCGGAAAAAGCACAGATACGCAGTATTTT.

The chain employs TRBV27 and TRBJ2-7; 11 positions match TRBD2. The CDR3 runs to 15 residues. Trimming took 3 bases from V and 5 from J; bases not matched to a gene: 6. Germline loops: CDR1 MNHEY, CDR2 SMNVEV (reference sequence). The CDR3 protein is CASSFSGGALNEQYF. The CDR3 DNA sequence: TGTGCCAGCAGTTTTAGCGGGGGGGCCTTGAACGAGCAGTACTTC.

V gene TRBV28 combines with J gene TRBJ2-7; 13 bases align to TRBD2. J lost 2 bases, V lost 6 bases, and 1 base had no gene match. This CDR3 is built from 14 residues. Germline V gives CDR1 MDHEN, CDR2 SYDVKM. CDR3 region: CASRGLAGTYEQYF. In nucleotides, the CDR3 is TGTGCCAGCAGGGGACTAGCGGGGACCTACGAGCAGTACTTC. The full variable domain, with the rest looked up from reference TRBV28 and TRBJ2-7, is DVKVTQSSRYLVKRTGEKVFLECVQDMDHENMFWYRQDPGLGLRLIYFSYDVKMKEKGDIPEGYSVSREKKERFSLILESASTNQTSMYLCASRGLAGTYEQYFGPGTRLTVT.

The rearrangement joins TRBV28 to TRBJ2-2, with 9 nucleotides matching TRBD2. The CDR3 sequence is 15 residues long. With 7 bases clipped from V and 7 bases from J, the junction kept 10 bases outside the gene matches. Germline V gene sequence: CDR1 MDHEN, CDR2 SYDVKM. In DNA form, the CDR3 reads TGTGCCAGCATCTTAGCGGGGGCCGGGAACGGGGAGCTGTTTTTT. Protein sequence: CASILAGAGNGELFF.

In the case of this clone: One end of the junction varies from germline; a read error may be responsible. The chain carries TRBV7-9 and TRBJ2-7; 10 nucleotides line up with TRBD1. Germline assignment: CDR1 SEHNR and CDR2 FQNEAQ (reference sequence). The CDR3 sequence is 16 residues long. The CDR3 DNA reads TGTTCCAGCAGCTCCCGGCGGACAGGGGGACCCTACGAGCAGTACTTC. Residues: CSSSSRRTGGPYEQYF.

The genes are TRBV28 and TRBJ1-5; the match to TRBD1 covers 8 bases. The CDR3 runs 16 residues. The germline gives CDR1 MDHEN, CDR2 SYDVKM. The J segment lost 0 bases and the V segment lost 7 bases, leaving 8 bases of the junction unmatched. The CDR3 is CASTEDRAYSNQPQHF. In nucleotides, the CDR3 is TGTGCCAGCACCGAGGACAGGGCATATAGCAATCAGCCCCAGCATTTT. Using reference TRBV28 and TRBJ1-5 for the parts outside the CDR3, the full variable domain is DVKVTQSSRYLVKRTGEKVFLECVQDMDHENMFWYRQDPGLGLRLIYFSYDVKMKEKGDIPEGYSVSREKKERFSLILESASTNQTSMYLCASTEDRAYSNQPQHFGDGTRLSIL.

With regard to this clone: One junction end does not reproduce the germline sequence, and a read error may be involved. The chain has TRBV7-9 and TRBJ1-2, with 7 positions matching TRBD1. This CDR3 is 16 amino acids long. Germline CDR1 SEHNR, CDR2 FQNEAQ (reference sequence). The CDR3 is CSSSPPVTGFRYGYTF. Written as DNA, the CDR3 is TGTTCCAGCAGCCCCCCCGTGACAGGGTTCCGCTATGGCTACACCTTC. The whole variable domain, remainder taken from reference TRBV7-9 and TRBJ1-2, is DTGVSQNPRHKITKRGQNVTFRCDPISEHNRLYWYRQTLGQGPEFLTYFQNEAQLEKSRLLSDRFSAERPKGSFSTLEIQRTEQGDSAMYLCSSSPPVTGFRYGYTFGSGTRLTVV.

The rearrangement uses TRBV5-6 and TRBJ1-2; D is possibly TRBD1 (5 bases). V lost 0 bases and J lost 2, with 11 bases in between. Germline values: CDR1 SGHDT, CDR2 YYEEEE. This CDR3 region has 15 residues. The CDR3 region has the DNA TGTGCCAGCAGCTTGGTGGGACTGATGAACTATGGCTACACCTTC. It specifies CASSLVGLMNYGYTF.

This clone was recorded only once. The gene calls are TRBV27 and TRBJ2-1; no clear D gene. CDR1 is MNHEY and CDR2 is SMNVEV in the germline V gene (reference sequence). The CDR3 has 15 residues. With 1 base removed from V and 0 bases from J, the gap between germline ends came to 7 bases. CDR3 nucleotides: TGTGCCAGCAGTTTATTCCCGAGCTCCTACAATGAGCAGTTCTTC. This codes for CASSLFPSSYNEQFF.

The V and J genes are TRBV2 and TRBJ2-7; 14 positions match TRBD2. With 6 bases clipped from V and 3 bases from J, the junction kept 4 bases outside the gene matches. The CDR3 is 15 amino acids. Germline CDR1 and CDR2: SNHLY and FYNNEI. Here the CDR3 DNA reads TGTGCCAGCAGAAAAGGACTAGCGGGGGGCTACGAGCAGTACTTC. This translates into CASRKGLAGGYEQYF.

The chain joins TRBV16 to TRBJ1-5; 7 bases are shared with TRBD1. J lost 7 bases, V lost 4 bases, and 7 bases had no gene match. Germline lookup yields CDR1 KGHSY and CDR2 FQNENV. CDR3 length equals 14 residues. The CDR3 is CASSLDRRNQPQHF. CDR3 coding DNA: TGTGCCAGCAGCCTGGACAGGCGGAACCAGCCCCAGCATTTT.

The CDR3 is CASSPRGLEEKLFF. The CDR3 nucleotides read TGTGCCAGCTCACCCAGGGGGTTAGAAGAAAAACTGTTTTTT. The chain uses TRBV18 and TRBJ1-4, with TRBD1 matching 7 bases. This CDR3 is 14 amino acids long. J was trimmed by 8 bases and V by 3 bases; bases with no gene match: 6. Per the germline V gene, CDR1 is KGHSH and CDR2 is LQKENI.

V and J are TRBV7-9 and TRBJ1-1; TRBD1 matches 8 bases. The germline CDR1 and CDR2 sequences are SEHNR and FQNEAQ (reference sequence). The CDR3 runs 15 residues. V trimming: 5 bases; J trimming: 0 bases; junction bases outside the gene matches: 5. CDR3 nucleotides: TGTGCCAGCAGCGTCGGACAGGGCATGAACACTGAAGCTTTCTTT. This gives the protein CASSVGQGMNTEAFF.

This CDR3 reads CASSSALAGVGDTQYF. CDR3 in DNA: TGTGCCAGCAGTTCTGCCCTAGCGGGAGTAGGCGATACGCAGTATTTT. The chain carries TRBV28 and TRBJ2-3, with 10 nucleotides matching TRBD2. The CDR3 consists of 16 residues. Germline V CDR1 and CDR2: MDHEN, SYDVKM. With V trimmed by 4 bases and J by 6 bases, 10 bases remained unmatched.

This chain connects TRBV27 to TRBJ1-6; a possible D gene is TRBD1 (5 bases). The V gene lost 0 bases and the J gene lost 3 bases, with 12 bases spanning the gap. The CDR3 is made up of 17 amino acids. The germline CDR1 and CDR2 sequences are MNHEY and SMNVEV (reference sequence). For the CDR3, the DNA is TGTGCCAGCAGTTTATCTGAGGTCAGGGACTATAATTCACCCCTCCACTTT. This codes for CASSLSEVRDYNSPLHF.

The chain recombines TRBV28 with TRBJ1-5, with D possibly matching TRBD1 (6 bases). The V and J ends lost 9 bases and 1 base respectively, with 22 bases between them. This CDR3 is built from 17 residues. Germline-derived CDR1 and CDR2 are MDHEN and SYDVKM. In nucleotides, the CDR3 is TGTGCCAGGCCCGGTAGACAGGCGCCGTGCAGCAATCAGCCCCAGCATTTT. This codes for CARPGRQAPCSNQPQHF.

This clone was seen just once. The rearrangement links TRBV5-1 to TRBJ1-1; 8 bases match TRBD1. This CDR3 is 15 amino acids long. V shed 4 bases, J shed 4 bases, and the junction held 9 bases outside the gene matches. Per the germline V gene, CDR1 is SGHRS and CDR2 is YFSETQ. CDR3 bases: TGCGCCAGCAGCCCGTTACAGGGGGAGGGCACTGAAGCTTTCTTT. This gives the protein CASSPLQGEGTEAFF. The full variable domain, with the rest looked up from reference TRBV5-1 and TRBJ1-1, is KAGVTQTPRYLIKTRGQQVTLSCSPISGHRSVSWYQQTPGQGLQFLFEYFSETQRNKGNFPGRFSGRQFSNSRSEMNVSTLELGDSALYLCASSPLQGEGTEAFFGQGTRLTVV.